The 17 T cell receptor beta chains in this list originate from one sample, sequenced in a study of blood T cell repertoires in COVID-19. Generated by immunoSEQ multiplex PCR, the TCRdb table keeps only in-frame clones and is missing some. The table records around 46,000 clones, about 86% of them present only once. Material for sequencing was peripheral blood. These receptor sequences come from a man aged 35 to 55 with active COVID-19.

CDR3 amino acids: CASSPLGERETQYF. DNA of the CDR3: TGTGCCAGCTCACCCCTCGGGGAACGAGAGACCCAGTACTTC. This chain joins TRBV18 and TRBJ2-5; D is perhaps TRBD2 (5 bases). In germline, CDR1 is KGHSH, CDR2 LQKENI. This CDR3 spans 14 amino acids. V lost 3 bases to trimming and J lost 4 bases, with 12 bases between them.

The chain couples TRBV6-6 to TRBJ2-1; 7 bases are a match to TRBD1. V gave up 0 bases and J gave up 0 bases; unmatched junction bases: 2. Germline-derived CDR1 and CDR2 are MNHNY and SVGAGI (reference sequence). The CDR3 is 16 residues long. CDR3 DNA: TGTGCCAGCAGTTACTCGGGACAGTCCTCCTACAATGAGCAGTTCTTC. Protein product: CASSYSGQSSYNEQFF.

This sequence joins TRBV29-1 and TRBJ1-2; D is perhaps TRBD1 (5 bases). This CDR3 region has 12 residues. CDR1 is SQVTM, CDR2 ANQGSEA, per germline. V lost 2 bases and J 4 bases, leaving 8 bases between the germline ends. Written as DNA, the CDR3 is TGCAGCGTTGAAACGACAGTCTATGGCTACACCTTC. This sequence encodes CSVETTVYGYTF.

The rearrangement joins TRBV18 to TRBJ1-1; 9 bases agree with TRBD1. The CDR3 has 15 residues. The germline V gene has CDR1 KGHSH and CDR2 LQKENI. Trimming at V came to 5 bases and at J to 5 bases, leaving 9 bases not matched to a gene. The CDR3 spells CASSKGQGVGTEAFF. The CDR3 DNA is TGTGCCAGCTCAAAGGGACAGGGAGTAGGGACTGAAGCTTTCTTT.

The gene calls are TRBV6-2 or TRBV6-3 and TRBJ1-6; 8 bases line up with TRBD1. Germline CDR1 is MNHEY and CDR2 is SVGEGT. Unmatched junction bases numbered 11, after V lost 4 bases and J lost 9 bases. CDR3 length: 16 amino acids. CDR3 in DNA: TGTGCCAGCAGTTTCTCTCGAACAGGGGGAGGTTCACCCCTCCACTTT. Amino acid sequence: CASSFSRTGGGSPLHF.

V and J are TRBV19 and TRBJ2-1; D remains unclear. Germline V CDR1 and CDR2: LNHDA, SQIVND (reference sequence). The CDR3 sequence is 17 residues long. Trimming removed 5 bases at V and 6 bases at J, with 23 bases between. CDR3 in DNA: TGTGCCAGTAGTCCCCCGATTGAGTACTACTCTCCCAATGAGCAGTTCTTC. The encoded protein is CASSPPIEYYSPNEQFF.

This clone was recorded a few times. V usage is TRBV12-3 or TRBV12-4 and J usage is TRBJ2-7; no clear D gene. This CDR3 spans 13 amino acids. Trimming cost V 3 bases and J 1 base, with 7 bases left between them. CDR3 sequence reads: CASSFGQSYEQYF. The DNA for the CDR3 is TGTGCCAGCAGTTTTGGCCAGTCCTACGAGCAGTACTTC.

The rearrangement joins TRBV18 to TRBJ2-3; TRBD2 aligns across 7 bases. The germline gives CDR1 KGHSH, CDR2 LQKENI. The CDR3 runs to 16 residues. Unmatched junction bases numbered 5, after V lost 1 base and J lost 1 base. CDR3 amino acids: CASSPLALAGTDTQYF. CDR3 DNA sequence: TGTGCCAGCTCACCACTTGCCCTAGCGGGCACAGATACGCAGTATTTT.

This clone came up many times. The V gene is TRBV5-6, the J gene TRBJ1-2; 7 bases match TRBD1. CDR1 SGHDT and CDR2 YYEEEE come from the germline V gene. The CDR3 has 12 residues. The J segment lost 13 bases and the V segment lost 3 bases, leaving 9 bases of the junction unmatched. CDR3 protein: CASSWDRDRCTF. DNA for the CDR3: TGTGCCAGCAGCTGGGACCGGGACAGATGCACCTTC. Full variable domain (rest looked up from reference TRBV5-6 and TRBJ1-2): DAGVTQSPTHLIKTRGQQVTLRCSPKSGHDTVSWYQQALGQGPQFIFQYYEEEERQRGNFPDRFSGHQFPNYSSELNVNALLLGDSALYLCASSWDRDRCTFGSGTRLTVV.

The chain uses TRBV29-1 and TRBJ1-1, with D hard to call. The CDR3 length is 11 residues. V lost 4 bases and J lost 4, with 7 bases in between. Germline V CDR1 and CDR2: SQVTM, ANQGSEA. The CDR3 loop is CSVGLGTEAFF. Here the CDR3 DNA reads TGCAGCGTTGGACTGGGCACTGAAGCTTTCTTT.

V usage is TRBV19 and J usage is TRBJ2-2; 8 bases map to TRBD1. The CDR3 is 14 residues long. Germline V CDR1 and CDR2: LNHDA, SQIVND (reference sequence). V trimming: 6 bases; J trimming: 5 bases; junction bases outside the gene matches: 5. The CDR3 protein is CASSLTGGTGELFF. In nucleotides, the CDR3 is TGTGCCAGTAGCCTCACAGGGGGGACCGGGGAGCTGTTTTTT.

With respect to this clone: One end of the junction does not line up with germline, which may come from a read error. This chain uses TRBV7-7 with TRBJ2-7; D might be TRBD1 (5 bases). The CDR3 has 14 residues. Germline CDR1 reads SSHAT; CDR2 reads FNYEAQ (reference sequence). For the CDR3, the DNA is TGTGCTAGCAGCTTTTCCAGGGATTCCTACGAGCAGTACTTC. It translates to CASSFSRDSYEQYF.

CDR3 region: CASRRTSGSETQYF. Here the CDR3 DNA reads TGTGCCAGCAGGCGGACTAGCGGGAGCGAGACCCAGTACTTC. This chain uses TRBV6-5 with TRBJ2-5; 13 bases map to TRBD2. From germline, CDR1 is MNHEY and CDR2 SVGAGI. Trimming removed 6 bases from V and 5 bases from J; junction bases left unmatched: 3. This CDR3 has 14 amino acids.

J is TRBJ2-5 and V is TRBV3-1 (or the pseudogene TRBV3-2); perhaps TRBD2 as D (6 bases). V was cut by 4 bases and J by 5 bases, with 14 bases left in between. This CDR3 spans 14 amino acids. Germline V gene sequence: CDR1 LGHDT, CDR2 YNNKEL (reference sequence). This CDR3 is CASSPGTPRETQYF. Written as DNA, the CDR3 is TGTGCCAGCAGCCCCGGGACTCCGCGGGAGACCCAGTACTTC.

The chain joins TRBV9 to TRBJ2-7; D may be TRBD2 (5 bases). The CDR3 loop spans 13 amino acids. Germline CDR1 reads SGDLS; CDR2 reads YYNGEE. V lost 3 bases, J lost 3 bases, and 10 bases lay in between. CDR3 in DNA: TGTGCCAGCAGCGCAACGGGAAACTACGAGCAGTACTTC. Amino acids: CASSATGNYEQYF.

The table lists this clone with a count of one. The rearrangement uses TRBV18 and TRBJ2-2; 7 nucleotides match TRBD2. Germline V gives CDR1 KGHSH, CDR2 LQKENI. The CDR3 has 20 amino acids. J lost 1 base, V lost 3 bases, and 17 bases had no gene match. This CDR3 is CASSPISWMRLAVNTGELFF. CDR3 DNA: TGTGCCAGCTCACCCATCTCCTGGATGAGGCTAGCGGTGAACACCGGGGAGCTGTTTTTT. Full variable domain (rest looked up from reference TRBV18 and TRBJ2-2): NAGVMQNPRHLVRRRGQEARLRCSPMKGHSHVYWYRQLPEEGLKFMVYLQKENIIDESGMPKERFSAEFPKEGPSILRIQQVVRGDSAAYFCASSPISWMRLAVNTGELFFGEGSRLTVL.

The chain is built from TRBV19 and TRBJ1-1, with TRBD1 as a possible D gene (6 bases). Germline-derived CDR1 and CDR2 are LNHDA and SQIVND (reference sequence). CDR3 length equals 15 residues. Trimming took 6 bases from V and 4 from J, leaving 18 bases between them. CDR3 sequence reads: CASSQQARGATEAFF. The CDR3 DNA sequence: TGTGCCAGTAGCCAACAGGCCAGGGGAGCCACTGAAGCTTTCTTT. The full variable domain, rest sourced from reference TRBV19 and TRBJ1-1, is DGGITQSPKYLFRKEGQNVTLSCEQNLNHDAMYWYRQDPGQGLRLIYYSQIVNDFQKGDIAEGYSVSREKKESFPLTVTSAQKNPTAFYLCASSQQARGATEAFFGQGTRLTVV.